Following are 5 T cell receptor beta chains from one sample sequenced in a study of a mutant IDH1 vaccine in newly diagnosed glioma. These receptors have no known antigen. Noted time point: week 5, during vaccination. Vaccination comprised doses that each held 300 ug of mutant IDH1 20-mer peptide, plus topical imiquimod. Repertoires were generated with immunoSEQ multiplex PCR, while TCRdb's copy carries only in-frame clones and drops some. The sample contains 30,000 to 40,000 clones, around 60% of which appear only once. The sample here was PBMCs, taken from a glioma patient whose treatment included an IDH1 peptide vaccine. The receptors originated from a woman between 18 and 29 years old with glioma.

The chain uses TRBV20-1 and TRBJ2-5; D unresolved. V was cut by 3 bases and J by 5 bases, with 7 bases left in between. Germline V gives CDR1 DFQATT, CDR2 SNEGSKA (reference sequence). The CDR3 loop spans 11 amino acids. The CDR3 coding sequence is TGCAGTGCTAGTTTTGGGGAGACCCAGTACTTC. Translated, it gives CSASFGETQYF.

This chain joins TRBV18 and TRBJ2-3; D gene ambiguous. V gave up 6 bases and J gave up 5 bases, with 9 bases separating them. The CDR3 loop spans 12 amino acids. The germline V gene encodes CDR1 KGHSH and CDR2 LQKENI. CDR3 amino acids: CASSPTGDTQYF. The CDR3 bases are TGTGCCAGCTCTCCTACTGGAGATACGCAGTATTTT. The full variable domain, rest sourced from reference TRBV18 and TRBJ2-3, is NAGVMQNPRHLVRRRGQEARLRCSPMKGHSHVYWYRQLPEEGLKFMVYLQKENIIDESGMPKERFSAEFPKEGPSILRIQQVVRGDSAAYFCASSPTGDTQYFGPGTRLTVL.

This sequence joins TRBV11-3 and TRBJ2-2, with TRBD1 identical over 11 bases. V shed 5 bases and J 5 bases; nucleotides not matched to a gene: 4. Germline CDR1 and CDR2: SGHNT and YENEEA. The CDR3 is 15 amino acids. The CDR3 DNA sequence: TGTGCCAGCAGCCCGGACAGGGGGCTAACCGGGGAGCTGTTTTTT. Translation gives CASSPDRGLTGELFF.

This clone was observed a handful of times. The CDR3 DNA follows: TGTGCCAGCAGAATCGGGCTCCGCGCCACTGAAGCTTTCTTT. Its translation: CASRIGLRATEAFF. V and J are TRBV28 and TRBJ1-1; D call uncertain. V lost 6 bases, J lost 4 bases, and 15 bases lay in between. The CDR3 spans 14 residues. Germline values: CDR1 MDHEN, CDR2 SYDVKM.

CDR3 amino acids: CASSTHDRVDTGELFF. As DNA, the CDR3 is TGTGCCAGTAGTACACATGACAGGGTGGACACCGGGGAGCTGTTTTTT. The chain has TRBV19 and TRBJ2-2; 7 bases line up with TRBD1. Trimming cost V 4 bases and J 3 bases; bases outside gene matches: 8. The V gene's germline CDR1 is LNHDA and CDR2 SQIVND (reference sequence). The CDR3 loop spans 16 amino acids. The full variable domain, with the rest looked up from reference TRBV19 and TRBJ2-2, is DGGITQSPKYLFRKEGQNVTLSCEQNLNHDAMYWYRQDPGQGLRLIYYSQIVNDFQKGDIAEGYSVSREKKESFPLTVTSAQKNPTAFYLCASSTHDRVDTGELFFGEGSRLTVL.